This T cell receptor beta chain was found in a study of CD8 T cells in ankylosing spondylitis. Regarding the study as a whole: Earlier reports found some motif variants in synovial fluid and blood in reactive arthritis. Disease-linked clones were reportedly significantly enriched in matched ankylosing spondylitis synovial fluid.

This clonotype was counted many times. Its matching antigen is unknown. TCRdb re-called the 5' RACE reads with MiXCR, one entry per CDR3 protein. The sample records some 180,000 distinct CDR3 sequences, about 20% being singletons. Germline CDR1 SGHRS, CDR2 YFSETQ. The CDR3 has 15 amino acids. V shed 4 bases, J shed 3 bases, and the junction held 7 bases outside the gene matches. The sample consisted of blood, either unsorted or a sorted T cell fraction (not recorded which). The clonotype comes from a male donor aged 10 to 30 with ankylosing spondylitis or in good health (not recorded which). V gene TRBV5-1 combines with J gene TRBJ1-1; 9 bases are shared with TRBD1. CDR3 nucleotides: TGCGCCAGCAGCGTAACAGGGGGCTCGGACACTGAAGCTTTCTTT. The encoded protein is CASSVTGGSDTEAFF.